Below, 14 T cell receptor beta chains from the same sample are listed, as sequenced in a study of T cell responses to AZD1222 COVID-19 vaccine. Sequenced by immunoSEQ multiplex PCR; TCRdb stores in-frame clones only, minus some. The sample shows more than 85,000 clones, roughly nine tenths of them seen only once. The specimen was peripheral blood, collected on day 0 of AZD1222 vaccination. Receptor source: an adult in good health.

The V and J genes are TRBV10-3 and TRBJ1-1; D uncertain. The ends were cut back, 2 bases at V and 7 bases at J, with 14 bases in the middle. The CDR3 spans 14 residues. CDR1 and CDR2 from the germline V gene are ENHRY and SYGVKD. CDR3 DNA: TGTGCCATCAGTGAGCCCGACACCGGCCTTGAAGCTTTCTTT. Its protein product is CAISEPDTGLEAFF.

J is TRBJ2-1 and V is TRBV3-1 (or the pseudogene TRBV3-2); D gene unclear. This CDR3 has 16 amino acids. V was shortened by 5 bases and J by 10 bases, with 24 bases between the two germline ends. Germline CDR1 reads LGHDT; CDR2 reads YNNKEL (reference sequence). The CDR3 loop reads CASSFTFDWTSREQFF. CDR3 in DNA: TGTGCCAGCAGCTTCACCTTCGACTGGACGAGTCGGGAGCAGTTCTTC.

The rearrangement uses TRBV28 and TRBJ1-1, with D hard to call. Trimming removed 1 base at V and 6 bases at J, with 3 bases between. Germline CDR1 and CDR2: MDHEN and SYDVKM. The CDR3 consists of 11 residues. CDR3 amino acids: CASSLFAEAFF. The CDR3 DNA follows: TGTGCCAGCAGTTTATTCGCTGAAGCTTTCTTT.

This clone occurred once. This chain uses TRBV19 with TRBJ2-3; D unresolved. From germline, CDR1 is LNHDA and CDR2 SQIVND (reference sequence). V was cut by 10 bases and J by 0 bases, with 14 bases left in between. The CDR3 extends over 14 amino acids. The DNA for the CDR3 is TGTGCCACCTCAACTTATTCTAGCACAGATACGCAGTATTTT. Translating it yields CATSTYSSTDTQYF.

CDR3: CASSRSEGGTDTQYF. In DNA, the CDR3 is TGTGCCAGCAGCCGATCGGAGGGCGGCACAGATACGCAGTATTTT. The chain couples TRBV3-1 (or the pseudogene TRBV3-2) to TRBJ2-3; D perhaps matches TRBD2 (6 bases). This CDR3 comprises 15 residues. Trimming took 4 bases from V and 1 from J, leaving 12 bases between them. Germline CDR1 and CDR2: LGHDT and YNNKEL (reference sequence).

This chain connects TRBV12-3 or TRBV12-4 to TRBJ1-2; D is undetermined. The CDR3 spans 13 residues. The V gene lost 3 bases and the J gene lost 2 bases, with 7 bases spanning the gap. The CDR3: CASSFLGNYGYTF. DNA of the CDR3: TGTGCCAGCAGTTTTCTCGGCAACTATGGCTACACCTTC.

The chain links TRBV10-3 to TRBJ1-3; unclear D gene. This CDR3 contains 18 residues. CDR1 and CDR2 from the germline V gene are ENHRY and SYGVKD. Between the trimmed V and J ends, which lost 4 bases and 0 bases, there was a span of 19 bases. CDR3 DNA: TGTGCCATCAGTGTGCCGCGGTCTTCTTTGAGCTCTGGAAACACCATATATTTT. Its translation is CAISVPRSSLSSGNTIYF.

The V and J genes are TRBV13 and TRBJ2-7; maybe TRBD2 (6 bases). V dropped 4 bases and J dropped 2 bases, with 6 bases sitting between them. CDR3 size: 12 residues. Per the germline V gene, CDR1 is PRHDT and CDR2 is FYEKMQ (reference sequence). CDR3 coding DNA: TGTGCCAGCAGCTCGGGGGCCTACGAGCAGTACTTC. The encoded protein is CASSSGAYEQYF.

This clone was detected only once. This chain joins TRBV5-1 and TRBJ2-7; 8 bases agree with TRBD2. Germline loops: CDR1 SGHRS, CDR2 YFSETQ. The V gene end was trimmed by 4 bases and the J gene end by 3 bases; junction bases not matched to a gene: 15. The CDR3 runs to 17 residues. The CDR3: CASSGGGAGARHYEQYF. The DNA of the CDR3 is TGCGCCAGCAGCGGTGGAGGAGCGGGGGCGAGACACTACGAGCAGTACTTC.

The V and J genes are TRBV5-1 and TRBJ2-7, with 13 bases that match TRBD2. This CDR3 spans 15 amino acids. The germline V gene encodes CDR1 SGHRS and CDR2 YFSETQ. V lost 3 bases to trimming and J lost 3 bases; unmatched junction nucleotides: 3. CDR3 region: CASSWGTSGNYEQYF. DNA for the CDR3: TGCGCCAGCAGCTGGGGGACTAGCGGGAACTACGAGCAGTACTTC.

The CDR3 loop reads CASSPRDQREQFF. The CDR3, as DNA: TGTGCCAGCAGCCCACGAGACCAGAGAGAGCAGTTCTTC. This chain connects TRBV7-9 to TRBJ2-1; unclear D gene. In germline, CDR1 is SEHNR, CDR2 FQNEAQ (reference sequence). Trimming left V 5 bases short and J 10 bases short, with 15 bases between. There are 13 residues in the CDR3.

V gene TRBV7-3 combines with J gene TRBJ1-2; a possible D gene is TRBD1 (6 bases). In germline, CDR1 is SGHTA, CDR2 FQGTGA. The CDR3 covers 15 residues. Trimming stripped 5 bases from V and 0 bases from J, with 13 bases between. Here the CDR3 reads CASSKDSATNYGYTF. The CDR3 coding sequence is TGTGCCAGCAGCAAGGACAGTGCCACTAACTATGGCTACACCTTC.

The rearrangement joins TRBV5-5 to TRBJ1-2; TRBD1 matches at 7 bases. Germline V gene lookup returns CDR1 SGHKS and CDR2 YYEKEE (reference sequence). V was pared by 0 bases and J by 2 bases, with 4 bases of the junction left unmatched. The CDR3 contains 15 residues. The CDR3 spells CASSLGQGSNYGYTF. The CDR3 DNA is TGTGCCAGCAGCTTGGGACAGGGATCAAACTATGGCTACACCTTC.

The rearrangement uses TRBV7-8 and TRBJ2-7; 7 bases fit TRBD1. Germline trimming cut 3 bases from V and 2 bases from J; bases unmatched to any gene: 4. The CDR3 consists of 14 residues. Germline V gives CDR1 SGHVS, CDR2 FQNEAQ. The CDR3 here is CASSFSTGTYEQYF. DNA of the CDR3: TGTGCCAGCAGCTTCTCGACAGGGACCTACGAGCAGTACTTC. Complete variable domain (other parts from reference TRBV7-8 and TRBJ2-7): GAGVSQSPRYKVAKRGQDVALRCDPISGHVSLFWYQQALGQGPEFLTYFQNEAQLDKSGLPSDRFFAERPEGSVSTLKIQRTQQEDSAVYLCASSFSTGTYEQYFGPGTRLTVT.